The T cell receptor (beta chain) under discussion was sequenced for a study of CD8 T cells in Susac syndrome (dated 2019 in TCRdb). In the study overall: Repertoire sequencing was used to test whether CD8+ T cell activation and differentiation in Susac syndrome was antigen driven. Overall study outcomes, separate from this receptor: The number of individuals in the TCR sequencing and HLA analysis was acknowledged as relatively small.

Peripheral blood CD8+ and CD4+ T cells from healthy donors, Susac syndrome patients and multiple sclerosis patients were profiled by high-throughput TCR beta sequencing. Healthy donors were age- and sex-matched controls. CD8+ TEMRA cells were enriched by FACS, while bulk CD8+ and CD4+ T cells were purified by magnetic negative isolation. Blood was drawn into EDTA tubes, processed within 24 hours, and PBMCs were isolated by density gradient centrifugation. PBMCs intended for TCR sequencing were frozen in liquid nitrogen and were later thawed in a 37 degrees C water bath. The sorted or isolated CD4+, CD8+ and CD8+ TEMRA cells had a purity of 90% or higher. There are 15 amino acids in the CDR3, from cysteine to phenylalanine inclusive. This entry keeps only the CDR3 DNA: 45 bases, framed from base 1. V is pared back by 6 bases and J by 0 bases, with 11 bases lying between the germline termini. The germline V gene encodes CDR1 MNHEY and CDR2 SVGEGT.

RNA was extracted using the RNeasy kit, and roughly 0.5 to 1 microgram was reverse transcribed with random hexamers. TCR beta CDR3 regions were amplified with the immunoSEQ multiplex PCR assay covering 54 Vbeta and 13 Jbeta segments. To correct PCR amplification bias, a synthetic template baseline was used for both primer optimization and computational correction. For the original study's pipeline: Only productive sequences were kept, with reads annotated to V, D and J genes according to IMGT and analyzed in immunoSEQ Analyzer. Clonality was calculated as one minus the Shannon entropy normalized by log2 of the number of productive unique sequences. For each patient and control, public and private clones were evaluated among the 100 most prevalent clones. Clones were defined as Susac-specific if absent from the healthy and MS cohorts, from roughly 1,100 published viral clones and from other ImmuneACCESS disease sequences. The raw public data were reprocessed by TCRdb itself: fastp quality trimming at Q25, MiXCR clonotype calling, in-frame beta chains only. Each record represents a unique CDR3 protein, reported with the most common genes and DNA among its rows. TCRdb, not the authors, supplied the V and J calls. The sample data list approximately 190,000 distinct CDR3 sequences, and approximately 93% of these were observed just once. Together, the top ten hold 0.095% to 0.12% of the sample.

On this clonotype itself: What antigen it recognizes has not been identified. The sample holds no much larger clone one base away, and base qualities are not on file.

The sequenced sample was CD4+ T cells from PBMCs. Here the chain combines TRBV6-2 or TRBV6-3 and TRBJ2-2; TRBD2 could be the D gene, as 5 bases match. The sequence was obtained from a human donor in good health. DNA sequence: TGTGCCAGCAGGGTCGGGGATACGAACACCGGGGAGCTGTTTTTT. It translates to CASRVGDTNTGELFF.